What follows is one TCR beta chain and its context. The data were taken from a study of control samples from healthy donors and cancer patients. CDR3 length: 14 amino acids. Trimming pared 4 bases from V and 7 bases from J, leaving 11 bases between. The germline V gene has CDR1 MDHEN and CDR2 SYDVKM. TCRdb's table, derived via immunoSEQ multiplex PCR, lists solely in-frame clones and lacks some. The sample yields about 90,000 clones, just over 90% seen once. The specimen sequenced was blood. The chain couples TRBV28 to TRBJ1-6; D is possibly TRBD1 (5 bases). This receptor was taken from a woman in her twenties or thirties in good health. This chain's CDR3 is CASSSAGRNSPLHF. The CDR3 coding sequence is TGTGCCAGCAGTTCGGCAGGGAGGAATTCACCCCTCCACTTT.